Following are 23 T cell receptor beta chains from one sample sequenced in a study. In TCRdb, the 5' RACE reads were re-called with MiXCR into one record per CDR3 protein. The sample contains roughly 5,300 distinct CDR3 sequences, 36% of which appear only once. The sample was memory CD4+ T cells sorted from blood. Subset meaning: memory CD4+ T cells, CD4+CD45RO+CD25-. Every receptor here comes from a female donor with breast cancer.

This clonotype occurred many times. The gene calls are TRBV7-9 and TRBJ1-4, with 8 bases lining up with TRBD1. The CDR3 is made up of 14 amino acids. V gave up 6 bases and J gave up 5 bases; unmatched junction bases: 5. CDR1 and CDR2 from the germline V gene are SEHNR and FQNEAQ (reference sequence). CDR3 nucleotide sequence: TGTGCCAGCAGTTCACAGGGGGGAAATGAAAAACTGTTTTTT. Amino acid sequence: CASSSQGGNEKLFF.

This clonotype occurred a few times. The V call is TRBV6-1, the J call TRBJ1-5; D remains ambiguous. The CDR3 runs 13 residues. From germline, CDR1 is MNHNS and CDR2 SASEGT. Trimming shortened V by 8 bases and J by 7 bases, and 15 bases separated the two germline ends. CDR3 sequence: CASHGSRVQPQHF. The CDR3 nucleotides are TGTGCCAGCCACGGCAGCAGAGTACAGCCCCAGCATTTT.

This clonotype was seen a few times. The junction and the germline gene differ at one end; a read error may be behind it. The chain uses TRBV5-6 and TRBJ2-3; D possibly corresponds to TRBD2 (5 bases). CDR1 SGHDT and CDR2 YYEEEE come from the germline V gene. The CDR3 sequence is 13 residues long. This CDR3 is CASSPAGADTQYF. The CDR3 bases are TGTGCCAGCAGCCCAGCAGGAGCGGATACGCAGTATTTC.

This clonotype has more than one count but fewer than ten. The V and J genes are TRBV6-6 and TRBJ2-6, with no clear D. V was shortened by 0 bases and J by 0 bases, with 6 bases between the two germline ends. CDR3 length: 16 residues. CDR1 is MNHNY, CDR2 SVGAGI, per germline (reference sequence). CDR3 loop: CASSYSGNSGANVLTF. CDR3 bases: TGTGCCAGCAGTTACTCCGGAAACTCTGGGGCCAACGTCCTGACTTTC.

About this clonotype: The conserved phenylalanine or tryptophan normally closing the CDR3 is absent here, so this likely arose from a read error. This chain joins TRBV7-2 and TRBJ1-5, with 9 bases matching TRBD1. J gave up 1 base and V 5 bases, and 3 bases lay outside the gene matches. Germline values: CDR1 SGHTA, CDR2 FQGNSA. CDR3 length: 15 amino acids. The CDR3 region is CASSTGTGSNQPQHL. As DNA, the CDR3 is TGTGCCAGCAGCACCGGGACAGGGAGCAATCAGCCCCAGCATCTT.

This clonotype has just a few counts. This may stem from a read error, because a much larger clone lies one nucleotide away. The CDR3 region has the DNA TGCAGTGCTAGGACATGGGGCACTGAAGCTTTCTTT. Translated: CSARTWGTEAFF. This sequence joins TRBV20-1 and TRBJ1-1; D is uncertain. Deletions cut 3 bases from V and 4 bases from J, with 9 bases between. Per the germline V gene, CDR1 is DFQATT and CDR2 is SNEGSKA (reference sequence). The CDR3 has 12 residues.

As to this clonotype: A read error may be the cause here, since a much bigger clone is one base away. This chain uses TRBV20-1 with TRBJ2-1; D is unclear. This CDR3 is built from 10 residues. Germline V lookup: CDR1 DFQATT, CDR2 SNEGSKA (reference sequence). The CDR3 here is CGAGHNEQFF. In nucleotides, the CDR3 is TGCGGTGCTGGACACAATGAGCAGTTCTTC.

This chain links TRBV6-5 with TRBJ1-3, with TRBD1 identical over 8 bases. The CDR3 is made up of 15 amino acids. J lost 1 base, V lost 6 bases, and 5 bases had no gene match. Germline CDR1 MNHEY, CDR2 SVGAGI. CDR3 in DNA: TGTGCCAGCAGCCGGACAGGGTCGTCTGGAAACACCATATATTTT. It codes for CASSRTGSSGNTIYF.

Judged by abundance, this clonotype is medium-sized. This rearrangement joins TRBV7-2 to TRBJ1-6; D possibly corresponds to TRBD1 (5 bases). V lost 1 base and J 11 bases, leaving 15 bases between the germline ends. CDR1 is SGHTA, CDR2 FQGNSA, per germline. The CDR3 is 15 amino acids. CDR3 bases: TGTGCCAGCAGCTTAGGGGGCGTGGACCCGGCACCCCTCCACTTT. As protein: CASSLGGVDPAPLHF.

The chain joins TRBV9 to TRBJ2-1, with 8 bases identical to TRBD2. The CDR3 is 17 residues long. The germline gives CDR1 SGDLS, CDR2 YYNGEE. V dropped 0 bases and J dropped 6; count of bases not matched to a gene: 11. The DNA of the CDR3 is TGTGCCAGCAGCGTAGCTCTAGCGGGCCATGAGGCCAATGAGCAGTTCTTC. This encodes CASSVALAGHEANEQFF.

This clonotype occurred many times. J is TRBJ1-1 and V is TRBV12-3 or TRBV12-4; D may be TRBD1 (5 bases). CDR3 length: 16 residues. Trimming stripped 3 bases from V and 1 base from J, with 15 bases between. The CDR3 is CASSFLPQTGNTEAFF. CDR3 sequence (DNA): TGTGCCAGCAGTTTTCTCCCTCAAACAGGGAACACTGAAGCTTTCTTT.

This clonotype ranks as medium-sized. V is TRBV11-2 and J is TRBJ1-1, with unresolved D. V was shortened by 0 bases and J by 5 bases, with 16 bases between the two germline ends. The V gene's germline CDR1 is SGHAT and CDR2 FQNNGV. The CDR3 spans 16 residues. The CDR3 sequence is CASSLEFRVRETEAFF. Here the CDR3 DNA reads TGTGCCAGCAGCTTAGAATTTCGGGTGAGGGAAACTGAAGCTTTCTTT.

By share of the sample, this clonotype is medium-sized (0.01 to 0.1%). This CDR3 is CASSFRVAANTEAFF. CDR3 coding DNA: TGCGCCAGCAGCTTCCGGGTCGCTGCGAACACTGAAGCTTTCTTT. The V and J genes are TRBV5-1 and TRBJ1-1; D is undetermined. This CDR3 has 15 residues. The germline V gene has CDR1 SGHRS and CDR2 YFSETQ. V was clipped by 2 bases and J by 1 base, with 12 bases between them.

CDR3 protein: CSVSNGVKAFF. The CDR3 DNA reads TGCAGCGTGTCTAACGGGGTAAAAGCTTTCTTT. The chain couples TRBV29-1 to TRBJ1-1; no definite D call. Germline-derived CDR1 and CDR2 are SQVTM and ANQGSEA. Trimming stripped 6 bases from V and 9 bases from J, with 14 bases between. This CDR3 is 11 amino acids long.

CDR3 coding DNA: TGTGCCAGCAGTCCCGGGACAGTCGATTCTTACACCGGGGAGCTGTTTTTT. Residues: CASSPGTVDSYTGELFF. The chain is built from TRBV6-1 and TRBJ2-2; 7 bases are a match to TRBD1. This CDR3 is built from 17 residues. V was pared by 5 bases and J by 3 bases, with 12 bases of the junction left unmatched. Germline V gene sequence: CDR1 MNHNS, CDR2 SASEGT.

The chain links TRBV5-1 to TRBJ2-1; 9 bases fit TRBD1. CDR1 SGHRS and CDR2 YFSETQ come from the germline V gene. J was trimmed by 5 bases and V by 7 bases; bases with no gene match: 7. The CDR3 consists of 14 residues. CDR3 loop: CASSRDRVNNEQFF. The CDR3 DNA reads TGCGCCAGCTCCCGGGACAGGGTCAACAATGAGCAGTTCTTC.

V and J are TRBV18 and TRBJ2-1; D perhaps matches TRBD2 (6 bases). The V end lost 3 bases, the J end lost 10 bases, and 13 bases lay between the germline ends. The CDR3 contains 13 residues. Germline V gene sequence: CDR1 KGHSH, CDR2 LQKENI. The CDR3 reads CASSPGTYREQFF. The DNA for the CDR3 is TGTGCCAGCTCACCCGGGACTTATAGGGAGCAGTTCTTC. Full variable domain (remainder filled in from reference TRBV18 and TRBJ2-1): NAGVMQNPRHLVRRRGQEARLRCSPMKGHSHVYWYRQLPEEGLKFMVYLQKENIIDESGMPKERFSAEFPKEGPSILRIQQVVRGDSAAYFCASSPGTYREQFFGPGTRLTVL.

The table lists this clonotype with many counts. This rearrangement joins TRBV20-1 to TRBJ2-7, with D perhaps matching TRBD2 (7 bases). The length of the CDR3 is 16 residues. Germline V gene data show CDR1 as DFQATT and CDR2 as SNEGSKA (reference sequence). Trimming stripped 6 bases from V and 7 bases from J, with 28 bases between. The CDR3 loop reads CSAHRPTGGREREQYF. For the CDR3, the DNA is TGCAGTGCCCACCGTCCAACGGGGGGCCGAGAGAGAGAGCAGTACTTC.

This clonotype is a singleton in its sample. A much larger clonotype is one base distant, so this may be a read error. J is TRBJ1-1 and V is TRBV29-1, with D uncertain. V was trimmed by 5 bases and J by 4 bases, leaving 23 bases between them. The CDR3 runs 16 residues. CDR1 SQVTM and CDR2 ANQGSEA come from the germline V gene. The CDR3 coding sequence is TGCAGCGTTACCGGGGTACCTTGGAGAAATCTCACTGAAGCTTTCTTT. Its translation: CSVTGVPWRNLTEAFF.

By share, this clonotype ranks as medium-sized. This chain connects TRBV12-3 or TRBV12-4 to TRBJ1-2; the D is unclear. The CDR3 has 12 residues. Trimming shortened V by 1 base and J by 4 bases, and 4 bases separated the two germline ends. CDR3 nucleotide sequence: TGTGCCAGCAGTTTAGGTGCCTATGGCTACACCTTC. The encoded protein is CASSLGAYGYTF.

By share, this clonotype ranks as medium-sized. V gene TRBV29-1 combines with J gene TRBJ1-2, with 9 bases matching TRBD1. This CDR3 has 12 residues. Germline CDR1 reads SQVTM; CDR2 reads ANQGSEA. Trimming at V came to 5 bases and at J to 8 bases, leaving 6 bases not matched to a gene. This CDR3 is CSVRRTGDGYTF. The CDR3 DNA follows: TGCAGCGTTCGCCGGACAGGGGACGGCTACACCTTC.

This clonotype was picked up many times. The CDR3 nucleotides are TGCAGCGTCCGTGTCAGGGGCGGGATCGCAGATACGCAGTATTTT. Residues: CSVRVRGGIADTQYF. The chain uses TRBV29-1 and TRBJ2-3; tentatively, D is TRBD1 or TRBD2 (6 bases each). CDR1 is SQVTM, CDR2 ANQGSEA, per germline. The CDR3 length is 15 residues. V lost 6 bases and J 4 bases, leaving 20 bases between the germline ends.

Relative to its sample, this clonotype is medium-sized. The chain joins TRBV18 to TRBJ2-5, with 9 bases fitting TRBD1. Germline CDR1 and CDR2: KGHSH and LQKENI. This CDR3 is 14 amino acids long. V was pared by 3 bases and J by 2 bases, with 1 base of the junction left unmatched. The DNA for the CDR3 is TGTGCCAGCTCACCGGGACAGGGACAAGAGACCCAGTACTTC. Protein: CASSPGQGQETQYF.